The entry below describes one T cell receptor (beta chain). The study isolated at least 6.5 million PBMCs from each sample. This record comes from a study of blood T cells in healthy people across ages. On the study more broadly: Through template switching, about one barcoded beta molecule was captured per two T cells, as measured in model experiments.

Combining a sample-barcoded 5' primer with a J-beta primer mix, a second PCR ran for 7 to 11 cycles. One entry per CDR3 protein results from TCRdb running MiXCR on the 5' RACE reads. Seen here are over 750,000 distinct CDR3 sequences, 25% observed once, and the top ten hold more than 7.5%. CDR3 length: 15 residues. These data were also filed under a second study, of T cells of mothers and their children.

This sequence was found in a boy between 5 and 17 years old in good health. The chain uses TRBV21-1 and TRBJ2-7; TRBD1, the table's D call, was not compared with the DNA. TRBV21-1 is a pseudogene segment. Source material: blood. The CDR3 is CASSKDGGLGYEQYF. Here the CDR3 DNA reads TGTGCCAGCAGCAAAGATGGAGGACTGGGGTACGAGCAGTACTTC.